A single T cell receptor beta chain is shown here with its context. This clone was seen a handful of times. Its antigen is not yet known. No much larger clonotype is one base removed from it; base qualities were not supplied. Library generation was performed with the immunoSEQ multiplex PCR assay. This immuneACCESS table, as held by TCRdb, lists in-frame sequences with V and J called but not all clones. Of the missing ones, under half trace to an unresolved V gene in checked studies; the others have no known cause. Within this sample are 70,000 to 80,000 clones, with approximately 92% of them counted one time only. The top ten clonotypes cover roughly 0.41% of the sample. These data originate in a study of technical replicates of blood from a few donors (TCRdb year 2017). The CDR3 contains 14 residues, cysteine and phenylalanine counted. The kept DNA is CDR3 alone, 42 bases in frame from the first base. CDR1 SGDLS and CDR2 YYNGEE are derived from the germline V gene. Trimming takes 7 bases from V and 1 base from J, and the germline ends sit 14 bases apart.

Here the chain combines TRBV9 and TRBJ1-1; a weak D assignment points to TRBD1 (5 bases agree). The sequence was collected from a human donor in good health. Sequenced: T cells isolated from PBMCs. CDR3 region: CASGDPTANTEAFF. The nucleotide sequence is given as TGTGCCAGCGGTGACCCGACAGCGAACACTGAAGCTTTCTTT. The full variable domain, with segments outside the CDR3 supplied by the reference TRBV9 and TRBJ1-1 proteins, appears as DSGVTQTPKHLITATGQRVTLRCSPRSGDLSVYWYQQSLDQGLQFLIQYYNGEERAKGNILERFSAQQFPDLHSELNLSSLELGDSALYFCASGDPTANTEAFFGQGTRLTVV.